The 29 T cell receptor beta chains listed next were all sequenced from one sample in a study of cytotoxic CD8 clonotypes in ibrutinib-treated CLL. Assay: immunoSEQ multiplex PCR; the TCRdb copy retains only in-frame clones and omits some. The sample has hundreds of thousands of clones; 70% to 75% are singletons. The sample was PBMCs, taken after 12 months of ibrutinib treatment. The receptors stem from a human donor with chronic lymphocytic leukemia.

The chain carries TRBV6-5 and TRBJ2-5; D is possibly TRBD1 (6 bases). Germline loops: CDR1 MNHEY, CDR2 SVGAGI. The CDR3 is 16 residues long. The V and J ends lost 0 bases and 0 bases respectively, with 11 bases between them. The CDR3 DNA follows: TGTGCCAGCAGTTACTCTACAGGGTTGTACCAAGAGACCCAGTACTTC. Its translation: CASSYSTGLYQETQYF.

This rearrangement joins TRBV6-5 to TRBJ1-2, with TRBD1 matching 8 bases. Germline-derived CDR1 and CDR2 are MNHEY and SVGAGI. Trimming removed 5 bases from V and 3 bases from J; junction bases left unmatched: 8. The CDR3 covers 15 residues. The CDR3: CASSRPGQGDYGYTF. DNA for the CDR3: TGTGCCAGCAGTCGTCCCGGACAGGGTGACTATGGCTACACCTTC.

J is TRBJ1-2 and V is TRBV28, with D hard to call. This CDR3 contains 12 residues. Germline V gene lookup returns CDR1 MDHEN and CDR2 SYDVKM. Trimming took off 4 bases at V and 6 bases at J, with 9 bases between the two ends. The CDR3 loop is CASSYGRDGYTF. Here the CDR3 DNA reads TGTGCCAGCAGTTACGGACGGGATGGCTACACCTTC.

V usage is TRBV4-3 and J usage is TRBJ1-5; D gene uncertain. Germline assignment: CDR1 LGHNA and CDR2 YSLEER. This CDR3 comprises 16 residues. Trimming shortened V by 4 bases and J by 3 bases, and 16 bases separated the two germline ends. CDR3 bases: TGCGCCAGCAGCCGATCTAGGTTCGGTTCCAATCAGCCCCAGCATTTT. Its protein product is CASSRSRFGSNQPQHF.

The chain is built from TRBV19 and TRBJ2-1, with 10 positions matching TRBD2. This CDR3 has 17 residues. Germline V lookup: CDR1 LNHDA, CDR2 SQIVND (reference sequence). V dropped 5 bases and J dropped 0; count of bases not matched to a gene: 7. The CDR3 loop is CASSSGLAVSSYNEQFF. CDR3 nucleotides: TGTGCCAGTAGTTCAGGACTAGCGGTTAGCTCCTACAATGAGCAGTTCTTC.

The CDR3 reads CASSINQGPNNEQFF. The CDR3 bases are TGTGCCAGTAGTATCAACCAGGGGCCAAACAATGAGCAGTTCTTC. The chain joins TRBV19 to TRBJ2-1, with D possibly being TRBD1 (6 bases). The length of the CDR3 is 15 residues. The V end was cut by 3 bases, the J end by 5 bases, with 14 bases between. Germline V lookup: CDR1 LNHDA, CDR2 SQIVND (reference sequence).

J is TRBJ2-1 and V is TRBV9, with D maybe TRBD2 (6 bases). Germline CDR1 and CDR2: SGDLS and YYNGEE. The V and J ends lost 4 bases and 1 base respectively, with 9 bases between them. The CDR3 spans 14 residues. The CDR3 DNA reads TGTGCCAGCAGCCTTAGCGGTTCCTACAATGAGCAGTTCTTC. Amino acid sequence: CASSLSGSYNEQFF.

This clone was detected only once. The gene calls are TRBV29-1 and TRBJ2-3; 9 bases match TRBD2. The CDR3 sequence is 16 residues long. Germline assignment: CDR1 SQVTM and CDR2 ANQGSEA. Trimming at V came to 4 bases and at J to 0 bases, leaving 8 bases not matched to a gene. CDR3 bases: TGCAGCGTTGTCACTAGCGGGCGGACTAGCACAGATACGCAGTATTTT. This codes for CSVVTSGRTSTDTQYF.

The chain employs TRBV19 and TRBJ1-5; unclear D gene. Trimming stripped 3 bases from V and 3 bases from J, with 18 bases between. Germline V gene data show CDR1 as LNHDA and CDR2 as SQIVND (reference sequence). The CDR3 consists of 17 residues. In nucleotides, the CDR3 is TGTGCCAGTAGTATCCTCCAAGTAGGCGCTACCAATCAGCCCCAGCATTTT. Translated, it gives CASSILQVGATNQPQHF.

J is TRBJ1-1 and V is TRBV5-1; TRBD1 matches 11 bases. The CDR3 loop spans 15 amino acids. The germline V gene has CDR1 SGHRS and CDR2 YFSETQ. Germline trimming cut 7 bases from V and 4 bases from J; bases unmatched to any gene: 9. The CDR3 region is CASFQSGTGGTEAFF. Here the CDR3 DNA reads TGCGCCAGCTTCCAGTCCGGGACAGGGGGCACTGAAGCTTTCTTT.

This clone was seen more than once but under ten times. As DNA, the CDR3 is TGTGCCAGCGGACAGGGAGACTATGGCTACACCTTC. As protein: CASGQGDYGYTF. The chain employs TRBV7-9 and TRBJ1-2; 8 bases fit TRBD1. Germline V gene data show CDR1 as SEHNR and CDR2 as FQNEAQ (reference sequence). V was pared by 8 bases and J by 3 bases, with 2 bases of the junction left unmatched. The CDR3 sequence is 12 residues long. Supplemented by reference TRBV7-9 and TRBJ1-2, the full variable domain reads DTGVSQNPRHKITKRGQNVTFRCDPISEHNRLYWYRQTLGQGPEFLTYFQNEAQLEKSRLLSDRFSAERPKGSFSTLEIQRTEQGDSAMYLCASGQGDYGYTFGSGTRLTVV.

This clone occurred a few times. The V and J genes are TRBV6-1 and TRBJ1-1, with a weak D call TRBD1 (6 bases). The CDR3 runs to 14 residues. The germline V gene has CDR1 MNHNS and CDR2 SASEGT. V lost 2 bases and J lost 3, with 10 bases in between. The CDR3 DNA is TGTGCCAGCAGTGAACTAGCAGGGGACACTGAAGCTTTCTTT. As protein: CASSELAGDTEAFF.

This clone was observed a few times. The chain uses TRBV5-1 and TRBJ1-2; D remains unclear. Germline V gene sequence: CDR1 SGHRS, CDR2 YFSETQ. Trimming left V 4 bases short and J 0 bases short, with 10 bases between. CDR3 length equals 14 residues. CDR3: CASSPAQANYGYTF. CDR3 sequence (DNA): TGCGCCAGCAGCCCGGCGCAGGCTAACTATGGCTACACCTTC.

The sample holds a few counts of this clone. The rearrangement links TRBV6-5 to TRBJ2-3; D possibly corresponds to TRBD1 (5 bases). Germline V gene sequence: CDR1 MNHEY, CDR2 SVGAGI. The CDR3 length is 14 residues. Trimming took 6 bases from V and 0 from J, leaving 10 bases between them. For the CDR3, the DNA is TGTGCCAGCAGCCTCCAGGGTAGCACAGATACGCAGTATTTT. Translating gives CASSLQGSTDTQYF.

Only one count was recorded for this clone. The chain combines TRBV6-1 with TRBJ2-1, with D hard to call. The V gene's germline CDR1 is MNHNS and CDR2 SASEGT. Trimming took 4 bases from V and 3 from J, leaving 13 bases between them. The CDR3 runs 15 residues. CDR3 amino acids: CASSVGIGNYNEQFF. CDR3 nucleotide sequence: TGTGCCAGCAGTGTGGGCATTGGGAACTACAATGAGCAGTTCTTC.

The chain is built from TRBV7-9 and TRBJ1-3; 12 nucleotides agree with TRBD1. V lost 1 base, J lost 3 bases, and 4 bases stayed unmatched. CDR1 is SEHNR and CDR2 is FQNEAQ in the germline V gene (reference sequence). The CDR3 length is 17 residues. Here the CDR3 DNA reads TGTGCCAGCAGCTTAGTCGGGACAGGGGGCCGTGGAAACACCATATATTTT. Translated: CASSLVGTGGRGNTIYF.

The chain has TRBV6-6 and TRBJ1-1; 7 positions match TRBD1. CDR3 length: 14 residues. Germline V gives CDR1 MNHNY, CDR2 SVGAGI (reference sequence). V lost 5 bases and J lost 4; bases outside the gene matches: 7. Written as DNA, the CDR3 is TGTGCCAGCAGTCTAACAGGGGTGAGCACTGAAGCTTTCTTT. Residues: CASSLTGVSTEAFF.

The rearrangement uses TRBV27 and TRBJ2-7, with TRBD1 matching 7 bases. With 6 bases clipped from V and 4 bases from J, the junction kept 15 bases outside the gene matches. This CDR3 has 16 residues. Germline V gene data show CDR1 as MNHEY and CDR2 as SMNVEV (reference sequence). In DNA form, the CDR3 reads TGTGCCAGCAGCTGGCAGGGGGTCACATTTAGTTACGAGCAGTACTTC. Amino acids: CASSWQGVTFSYEQYF.

This clone has a handful of counts. This chain connects TRBV7-8 to TRBJ2-7; 11 nucleotides match TRBD2. J gave up 0 bases and V 3 bases, and 4 bases lay outside the gene matches. Germline V gene sequence: CDR1 SGHVS, CDR2 FQNEAQ. The CDR3 runs to 16 residues. The CDR3 DNA reads TGTGCCAGCAGCTTTAGCGGGAGGGCCCGCTCCTACGAGCAGTACTTC. This sequence encodes CASSFSGRARSYEQYF.

This clone was seen more than once but under ten times. V gene TRBV6-1 combines with J gene TRBJ1-2; D is uncertain. Trimming pared 8 bases from V and 6 bases from J, leaving 10 bases between. From germline, CDR1 is MNHNS and CDR2 SASEGT. This CDR3 contains 11 residues. The CDR3 DNA reads as TGTGCCAGCGCTCCTCCAGATGGCTACACCTTC. Its translation: CASAPPDGYTF.

This clone was seen a handful of times. The chain uses TRBV6-5 and TRBJ1-2; 7 positions match TRBD1. The CDR3 totals 13 residues. From germline, CDR1 is MNHEY and CDR2 SVGAGI. V shed 5 bases, J shed 3 bases, and the junction held 3 bases outside the gene matches. The CDR3 DNA is TGTGCCAGCAGTCGACAGGGCGACTATGGCTACACCTTC. Residues: CASSRQGDYGYTF.

The rearrangement joins TRBV5-1 to TRBJ1-2; no clear D. CDR1 SGHRS and CDR2 YFSETQ come from the germline V gene. This CDR3 contains 13 residues. V shed 3 bases and J shed 4 bases, with 10 bases lying between them. The CDR3 here is CASSSGEGYGYTF. For the CDR3, the DNA is TGCGCCAGCAGCTCTGGAGAGGGCTATGGCTACACCTTC.

This clone was seen only a few times. This chain links TRBV30 with TRBJ1-2, with a possible D match to TRBD1 (5 bases). The germline CDR1 and CDR2 sequences are GTSNPN and SVGIG (reference sequence). The CDR3 has 12 residues. V was trimmed by 4 bases and J by 8 bases, leaving 14 bases between them. This CDR3 reads CAWTGGGGGYTF. As DNA, the CDR3 is TGTGCCTGGACAGGCGGGGGTGGAGGCTACACCTTC.

This clone was seen just once. The V and J genes are TRBV6-5 and TRBJ2-1; 10 nucleotides align to TRBD2. The germline CDR1 and CDR2 sequences are MNHEY and SVGAGI. This CDR3 region has 15 residues. The junction had 2 bases not matched to a gene; V was cut back by 5 bases and J by 1 base. For the CDR3, the DNA is TGTGCCAGCAGTGGGACTAGCGTTTCCTACAATGAGCAGTTCTTC. Translation: CASSGTSVSYNEQFF.

This rearrangement joins TRBV6-1 to TRBJ2-7; 8 nucleotides agree with TRBD1. Germline CDR1 is MNHNS and CDR2 is SASEGT. J lost 5 bases, V lost 6 bases, and 12 bases had no gene match. The CDR3 is 15 amino acids. As DNA, the CDR3 is TGTGCCAGCAGATCCGACAGGACAGGGTCAGACGAGCAGTACTTC. Encoded protein: CASRSDRTGSDEQYF.

This clone has more than one count but fewer than ten. The chain is built from TRBV11-2 and TRBJ1-5, with D unresolved. Between the trimmed V and J ends, which lost 5 bases and 2 bases, there was a span of 7 bases. Germline-derived CDR1 and CDR2 are SGHAT and FQNNGV. This CDR3 has 13 residues. The CDR3 coding sequence is TGTGCCAGCAGCCCCCAACGCAATCAGCCCCAGCATTTT. It translates to CASSPQRNQPQHF.

The chain employs TRBV9 and TRBJ1-2; TRBD1 aligns across 11 bases. Germline CDR1 SGDLS, CDR2 YYNGEE. J gave up 4 bases and V 3 bases, and 8 bases lay outside the gene matches. There are 16 residues in the CDR3. The CDR3 spells CASSAPGQGEVYGYTF. The CDR3, as DNA: TGTGCCAGCAGCGCCCCGGGACAGGGGGAGGTCTATGGCTACACCTTC.

The chain employs TRBV5-1 and TRBJ2-4; 7 bases are shared with TRBD1. Germline V gene lookup returns CDR1 SGHRS and CDR2 YFSETQ. There are 16 residues in the CDR3. Trimming took 4 bases from V and 7 from J; bases not matched to a gene: 14. CDR3 coding DNA: TGCGCCAGCAGCCCCACACCGGGACAGATTGGGAACATTCAGTACTTC. Translation: CASSPTPGQIGNIQYF.

The gene calls are TRBV6-1 and TRBJ2-7; D assignment may be TRBD1 or TRBD2 (5 bases each). V lost 3 bases, J lost 0 bases, and 15 bases lay in between. The CDR3 sequence is 16 residues long. CDR1 MNHNS and CDR2 SASEGT come from the germline V gene. The CDR3 nucleotides read TGTGCCAGCAGTGAGGCTGGGACCGAGCCCTCCTACGAGCAGTACTTC. Residues: CASSEAGTEPSYEQYF.